What follows are 15 T cell receptor beta chains derived from one specimen sequenced in a study of molecular identifiers for immune sequencing clone quantification. TCRdb called the PCR reads again in MiXCR, with one record for every CDR3 protein. There are 90,000 to 120,000 distinct CDR3 sequences in the sample; roughly a third occur only once, and around 4% lies in the top ten. Sequencing was carried out using naive CD8+ T cells from blood, with Jurkat cell RNA spiked in. As to subset: FACS-sorted CD8+CD4-CCR7+CD45RA+ naive T cells. Receptors were obtained from a human donor in good health. Some libraries in this study had Jurkat cell RNA spiked in.

The rearrangement links TRBV29-1 to TRBJ2-2, with a tentative D call TRBD2 (6 bases). The V end lost 1 base, the J end lost 7 bases, and 10 bases lay between the germline ends. In germline, CDR1 is SQVTM, CDR2 ANQGSEA. The CDR3 runs to 13 residues. CDR3 region: CSVEARGIGELFF. CDR3 coding DNA: TGCAGCGTTGAAGCACGGGGGATCGGGGAGCTGTTTTTT.

J is TRBJ1-5 and V is TRBV6-2 or TRBV6-3, with no clear D. V was pared by 6 bases and J by 4 bases, with 10 bases between. Germline assignment: CDR1 MNHEY and CDR2 SVGEGT. The CDR3 covers 13 residues. DNA for the CDR3: TGTGCCAGCAGAGACTGGGTGAATCAGCCCCAGCATTTT. Encoded protein: CASRDWVNQPQHF.

This clonotype was seen a handful of times. The chain uses TRBV27 and TRBJ2-7; D may be TRBD1 (5 bases). Germline assignment: CDR1 MNHEY and CDR2 SMNVEV (reference sequence). The CDR3 is made up of 15 amino acids. Trimming took 3 bases from V and 4 from J, leaving 16 bases between them. CDR3 protein: CASSFSGRQGYEQYF. DNA of the CDR3: TGTGCCAGCAGTTTTTCAGGGCGGCAAGGGTACGAGCAGTACTTC.

This clonotype has a handful of counts. V gene TRBV15 combines with J gene TRBJ2-5; 8 bases map to TRBD1. The CDR3 extends over 16 amino acids. Trimming cost V 3 bases and J 2 bases; bases outside gene matches: 8. CDR1 is LNHNV, CDR2 YYDKDF, per germline (reference sequence). This chain's CDR3 is CATSSSEDRDQETQYF. In nucleotides, the CDR3 is TGTGCCACCAGCAGCAGTGAGGACAGGGATCAAGAGACCCAGTACTTC.

As to this clonotype: A much larger clone lies one base from this, so it may be a read error. This chain uses TRBV7-8 with TRBJ2-4; D gene ambiguous. V gave up 5 bases and J gave up 5 bases, with 10 bases separating them. The germline CDR1 and CDR2 sequences are SGHVS and FQNEAQ. This CDR3 has 13 residues. Written as DNA, the CDR3 is TGTGCCAGCAGCCAACTACATGAAAACATTCAGTACTTC. It is translated as CASSQLHENIQYF. The entire variable domain, with the rest obtained from reference TRBV7-8 and TRBJ2-4, is as follows: GAGVSQSPRYKVAKRGQDVALRCDPISGHVSLFWYQQALGQGPEFLTYFQNEAQLDKSGLPSDRFFAERPEGSVSTLKIQRTQQEDSAVYLCASSQLHENIQYFGAGTRLSVL.

The genes are TRBV28 and TRBJ2-3; D may correspond to TRBD1 or TRBD2 (7 bases each). The CDR3 totals 16 residues. Trimming took off 3 bases at V and 9 bases at J, with 22 bases between the two ends. The germline V gene encodes CDR1 MDHEN and CDR2 SYDVKM. The CDR3 DNA sequence: TGTGCCAGCAGTTTCCTAGCGGAGGACCACAGGGGCACGCAGTATTTT. Amino acids: CASSFLAEDHRGTQYF.

The chain recombines TRBV2 with TRBJ2-5; no clear D. CDR1 SNHLY and CDR2 FYNNEI come from the germline V gene. Deletions cut 4 bases from V and 5 bases from J, with 5 bases between. The CDR3 is made up of 11 amino acids. DNA of the CDR3: TGTGCCAGCAGTGTTTCCGAGACCCAGTACTTC. Protein product: CASSVSETQYF.

The V and J genes are TRBV9 and TRBJ2-1; no clear D. Trimming stripped 0 bases from V and 2 bases from J, with 9 bases between. The CDR3 runs to 15 residues. CDR1 SGDLS and CDR2 YYNGEE come from the germline V gene. The CDR3 region is CASSVVPEAYNEQFF. Written as DNA, the CDR3 is TGTGCCAGCAGCGTAGTTCCAGAAGCCTACAATGAGCAGTTCTTC.

Concerning this clonotype: This may arise from a read error, as a much more abundant clone is one base away. CDR3 amino acids: CASSLEAGVSSYNEQFF. The CDR3 DNA follows: TGTGCCAGCAGCTTAGAGGCGGGAGTAAGCTCCTACAATGAGCAGTTCTTC. The rearrangement uses TRBV7-8 and TRBJ2-1; the match to TRBD2 covers 7 bases. The trim removed 1 base at V and 0 bases at J, leaving 6 bases unmatched. The CDR3 is 17 residues long. Germline V gene lookup returns CDR1 SGHVS and CDR2 FQNEAQ.

With respect to this clonotype: This sequence may be a read error, since a much larger clone differs from it by one base. The chain uses TRBV7-8 and TRBJ2-3; D tentatively reads TRBD1 or TRBD2 (5 bases each). Germline loops: CDR1 SGHVS, CDR2 FQNEAQ. The CDR3 is made up of 15 amino acids. V dropped 7 bases and J dropped 1 base, with 15 bases sitting between them. The CDR3 here is CASKGTRDGTDTQYF. The DNA for the CDR3 is TGTGCCAGCAAAGGGACCAGGGATGGCACAGATACGCAGTATTTT.

The rearrangement joins TRBV4-3 to TRBJ1-5, with D possibly being TRBD1 (6 bases). Germline CDR1 and CDR2: LGHNA and YSLEER. This CDR3 region has 15 residues. The V and J ends lost 2 bases and 8 bases respectively, with 16 bases between them. For the CDR3, the DNA is TGCGCCAGCAGCCAAAAACTACAGGGCGGGGAGCCCCAGCATTTT. Protein: CASSQKLQGGEPQHF.

A word on this clonotype: The conserved closing phenylalanine or tryptophan is absent in this CDR3, likely reflecting a read error. The V call is TRBV7-9, the J call TRBJ2-5; TRBD2 matches at 14 bases. The CDR3 has 16 residues. Germline assignment: CDR1 SEHNR and CDR2 FQNEAQ (reference sequence). The CDR3 region has the DNA TGTGCCAGCAGCTTTGGATTGGGACTAGCGGGAGAGGCCCAGTACATC. Amino acid sequence: CASSFGLGLAGEAQYI.

About this clonotype itself: Being one base from a much bigger clone, this may be a read error. The CDR3 carries no conserved terminal phenylalanine or tryptophan, so it likely arises from a read error. CDR3 DNA sequence: TGTGCCAGCAGCCCACCCCAGAGCCTGAACACTGAAGCTTTCTCT. Translated, it gives CASSPPQSLNTEAFS. The rearrangement joins TRBV28 to TRBJ1-1; no definite D call. This CDR3 contains 15 residues. Trimming stripped 6 bases from V and 0 bases from J, with 14 bases between. Germline V gives CDR1 MDHEN, CDR2 SYDVKM.

There are many counts of this clonotype. This chain links TRBV20-1 with TRBJ1-4; D possibly corresponds to TRBD1 (5 bases). Germline V gives CDR1 DFQATT, CDR2 SNEGSKA (reference sequence). The V end lost 0 bases, the J end lost 8 bases, and 16 bases lay between the germline ends. This CDR3 is 15 amino acids long. The CDR3 here is CSARDLSGRAEKLFF. CDR3 coding DNA: TGCAGTGCTAGAGATCTGTCAGGGAGGGCGGAAAAACTGTTTTTT.

Points on this clonotype: A read error is likely, as this CDR3 ends without the conserved phenylalanine or tryptophan. The J gene is TRBJ2-5, the V gene TRBV2; D uncertain. The CDR3 extends over 14 amino acids. Looked up from germline, CDR1 is SNHLY and CDR2 is FYNNEI. V shed 2 bases and J shed 1 base, with 8 bases lying between them. The DNA of the CDR3 is TGTGCCAGCAGTGAACCCAGGTCCCAAGAGACCCAGTACCAC. It is translated as CASSEPRSQETQYH.